A selection of T cell receptor beta chains follows, all from one sample in a study of T-cell reconstitution after alpha-beta-depleted transplantation in children. MiXCR was run by TCRdb on the PCR reads, yielding one entry per CDR3 protein. Counted here are around 490,000 distinct CDR3 sequences, roughly 11% occurring once; the ten biggest clones make up roughly 15%. The sample was PBMCs, mostly from graft donor cells, taken 180 days after TCRalphabeta/CD19-depleted stem cell transplant. Source of these receptors: a female patient aged 2-9 years who had a stem cell transplant for aplastic anemia, so the T cells may come from the graft donor. Both conserved end residues are part of each CDR3. D genes are given only for firm matches. Where a row states a size, it is once, few, many or the class of an expanded clone; other rows omit it.

>TRBD2|TRBJ2-3|TRBV12-3/TRBV12-4|few
TGTGCCAGCAGTGCGACTAGCGGGGTTAGCACAGATACGCAGTATTTT
CASSATSGVSTDTQYF
>.|TRBJ2-2|TRBV6-2/TRBV6-3|.
TGTGCCAGCAGACGGGTTGGGAACACCGGGGAGCTGTTTTTT
CASRRVGNTGELFF
>TRBD1|TRBJ2-7|TRBV7-9|.
TGTGCCAGCAGCCGGGGACAGACCGACTACGAGCAGTACTTC
CASSRGQTDYEQYF
>TRBD2|TRBJ2-3|TRBV29-1|many
TGCAGCGTTGAAGGGCTAGCGGGAGGCTTCACAGATACGCAGTATTTT
CSVEGLAGGFTDTQYF
>TRBD1|TRBJ1-1|TRBV12-3/TRBV12-4|many
TGTGCCAGCAGTCCATCGCCCAGGGGGGACACTGAAGCTTTCTTT
CASSPSPRGDTEAFF
>.|TRBJ1-2|TRBV29-1|.
TGCAGCGTTGAAGATCGGGCCGGGGGAAACTATGGCTACACCTTC
CSVEDRAGGNYGYTF
>.|TRBJ1-5|TRBV28|.
TGTGCCAGCGGACAGTTTAATCAGCCCCAGCATTTT
CASGQFNQPQHF
>.|TRBJ2-1|TRBV6-2/TRBV6-3|few
TGTGCCAGCAGTTACTCGACTGGCGGCTTAGCCTACAATGAGCAGTTCTTC
CASSYSTGGLAYNEQFF
>.|TRBJ2-4|TRBV29-1|many
TGCAGCGTCCGCCCAGGGGCTGGAAACATTCAGTACTTC
CSVRPGAGNIQYF
>TRBD2|TRBJ2-1|TRBV7-2|few
TGTGCCAGCAGCTTAGGGTACGACGGGAGGGAGCAGTTCTTC
CASSLGYDGREQFF
>TRBD2|TRBJ2-1|TRBV29-1|many
TGCAGCGTTGAACGGCTAGCGGGAGGGAATGAGCAGTTCTTC
CSVERLAGGNEQFF
>.|TRBJ1-1|TRBV6-2/TRBV6-3|many
TGTGCCAGCAGTTACTCGGAATTGCGGCCTGAAGCTTTCTTT
CASSYSELRPEAFF
>.|TRBJ2-1|TRBV19|few
TGTGCCAGTAGTAAACTAGGGGGTACAAATGAGCAGTTCTTC
CASSKLGGTNEQFF
>TRBD2|TRBJ2-3|TRBV13|few
TGTGCCAGCAGCTCCCAGCGGGACCCCACAGATACGCAGTATTTT
CASSSQRDPTDTQYF
>.|TRBJ2-3|TRBV2|.
TGTGCCAGCAGGGCCCGGGATAGCACAGATACGCAGTATTTT
CASRARDSTDTQYF
>.|TRBJ2-3|TRBV20-1|few
TGCAGTGCGACCCCCGGGGGCGCGTTCACAGATACGCAGTATTTT
CSATPGGAFTDTQYF
>TRBD1|TRBJ2-1|TRBV27|few
TGTGCCAGCAGGCCAAAAGGGACAGGGGTAGGGCGGGAGGTCCCCTTCAATGAGCAGTTCTTC
CASRPKGTGVGREVPFNEQFF
>TRBD1|TRBJ1-1|TRBV5-1|few
TGCGCCAGCAGCTTGTTTTCCCTCGGACAGGGGGGTTCGGGCACTGAAGCTTTCTTT
CASSLFSLGQGGSGTEAFF
>TRBD2|TRBJ2-1|TRBV6-1|.
TGTGCCAGCAGTCCATCTAGCGGGAGAATTAATGAGCAGTTCTTC
CASSPSSGRINEQFF
>TRBD1|TRBJ2-1|TRBV10-3|many
TGTGCCATCAGTGAGCCGAGGACAGGGGAGTTCTACAATGAGCAGTTCTTC
CAISEPRTGEFYNEQFF
>.|TRBJ2-6|TRBV6-2/TRBV6-3|.
TGTGCCAGGACCAGAGACAGACCTAACTCTGGGGCCAACGGCCTGACTTTC
CARTRDRPNSGANGLTF
>TRBD1|TRBJ2-5|TRBV7-9|.
TGTGCCAGCAGCTTAAGACAGGGGGCAAGAGAGACCCAGTACTTC
CASSLRQGARETQYF
>.|TRBJ2-2|TRBV6-2/TRBV6-3|few
TGTGCCAGCAGTTACCGGGGTCGGGCCGGGGAGCTGTTTTTT
CASSYRGRAGELFF
>TRBD1|TRBJ2-6|TRBV19|few
TGTGCCAGTACCGATATGGACAGGCGCTCTGGGGCCAACGTCCTGACTTTC
CASTDMDRRSGANVLTF
>.|TRBJ1-2|TRBV25-1|few
TGTGCCAGCAGCCAGTTCACGGACCGGATCTATGGCTACACCTTC
CASSQFTDRIYGYTF
>.|TRBJ1-3|TRBV12-3/TRBV12-4|.
TGTGCCAGCACCTCCTGGGTATCTGGAAACACCATATATTTT
CASTSWVSGNTIYF
>.|TRBJ2-2|TRBV7-6|many
TGTGCCAGCAGTACAGGGAACACCGGGGAGCTGTTTTTT
CASSTGNTGELFF
>TRBD1|TRBJ1-4|TRBV7-2|few
TGTGCCAGCAGCCACATGACAGGGGCAACTAATGAAAAACTGTTTTTT
CASSHMTGATNEKLFF
>.|TRBJ1-6|TRBV6-5|.
TGTGCCAGCAGTTACTCGAGGCACCGAGGGGATTCACCCCTCCACTTT
CASSYSRHRGDSPLHF
>.|TRBJ2-1|TRBV25-1|.
TGTGCCAGCAGTGAATCCCGCCGAAGCCTAAGCTCCTACAATGAGCAGTTCTTC
CASSESRRSLSSYNEQFF
>TRBD2|TRBJ2-1|TRBV24-1|few
TGTGCCACCAGTGATCGTTACGATTCTAGCGGGAGATCTCTTCCCTCGAGCAATGAGCAGTTCTTC
CATSDRYDSSGRSLPSSNEQFF
>TRBD2|TRBJ2-7|TRBV20-1|few
TGCAGTGCTAACATTGGGACTAGCTCTTCCTACGAGCAGTACTTC
CSANIGTSSSYEQYF
>.|TRBJ1-2|TRBV20-1|.
TGCAGTGCTAGAGTCGGCAGGGCGAATACCTTC
CSARVGRANTF
>.|TRBJ1-5|TRBV10-3|few
TGTGCCATCAGTGAGTCAGGAGATCAGCCCCAGCATTTT
CAISESGDQPQHF
>.|TRBJ2-1|TRBV4-1|.
TGCGCCAGCAGCCTCCCAAAGCTAGCGATTTACAATGAGCAGTTCTTC
CASSLPKLAIYNEQFF
>.|TRBJ1-6|TRBV27|.
TGTGCCAGCCGAGGTTCAGGGGTCGCCCTTTATAATTCACCCCTCCACTTT
CASRGSGVALYNSPLHF
>TRBD1|TRBJ1-4|TRBV7-2|few
TGTGCCAGCAGCCGCGACAGGGGGCCTGAAAAACTGTTTTTT
CASSRDRGPEKLFF
>TRBD1|TRBJ2-1|TRBV24-1|few
TGTGCCACCAGTGTCGGACAGGGTTGGGGGAATGAGCAGTTCTTC
CATSVGQGWGNEQFF
>TRBD2|TRBJ2-1|TRBV7-9|.
TGTGCCAGCAGCATCACCGGGAGGAATGAGCAGTTCTTC
CASSITGRNEQFF
>.|TRBJ2-3|TRBV28|.
TGTGCCAGCAGTTTCTTGGCAGGGGCGCGGTATTTT
CASSFLAGARYF
>.|TRBJ2-2|TRBV15|few
TGTGCCACCAGCCTACGACTAGGAAGTTACGCGACCACCGGGGAGCTGTTTTTT
CATSLRLGSYATTGELFF
>.|TRBJ1-2|TRBV6-2/TRBV6-3|.
TGTGCCAGCAGCCCTCGGGACGCCTATGGCTACACCTTC
CASSPRDAYGYTF